These T cell receptor beta chains were read from a single sample in a study of T cell responses to AZD1222 COVID-19 vaccine. Assay used: immunoSEQ multiplex PCR; TCRdb lists only in-frame clones, some missing. The sample consists of approximately 100,000 clones, around nine tenths of them appearing once. The material was peripheral blood, obtained 28 days after the second dose of the MenACWY control vaccine. All receptors come from an adult who received the MenACWY meningococcal vaccine as a control. Each CDR3 is given with its conserved first and last residue. D genes are given only for firm matches. Part of the rows lack a size; the others show once, few, many or a class for expanded clones.

TRBV7-9	-	TRBJ1-5	-	CASSSGQFSNQPQHF	TGTGCCAGCAGCTCCGGACAGTTTAGCAATCAGCCCCAGCATTTT
TRBV19	-	TRBJ1-2	-	CASSIGGQGYTF	TGTGCCAGTAGTATAGGCGGACAGGGCTACACCTTC
TRBV6-5	TRBD2	TRBJ2-3	-	CASSYSPGRGSDTQYF	TGTGCCAGCAGTTACTCGCCAGGGAGGGGTTCGGATACGCAGTATTTT
TRBV18	-	TRBJ2-2	-	CASSPGQSGNTGELFF	TGTGCCAGCTCACCGGGGCAGAGTGGGAACACCGGGGAGCTGTTTTTT
TRBV2	TRBD1	TRBJ1-2	once	CASSVQGNWGYTF	TGTGCCAGCAGTGTACAGGGGAATTGGGGCTACACCTTC
TRBV7-6	-	TRBJ2-1	-	CASSPTAGSYNEQFF	TGTGCCAGCAGCCCCACAGCGGGCTCCTACAATGAGCAGTTCTTC
TRBV27	-	TRBJ2-7	-	CASRPTPGAWSYEQYF	TGTGCCAGCAGACCCACCCCGGGGGCATGGTCCTACGAGCAGTACTTC
TRBV10-3	TRBD1	TRBJ2-5	few	CAIRGQGAGTGETQYF	TGTGCCATCAGGGGACAGGGGGCGGGGACCGGAGAGACCCAGTACTTC
TRBV7-3	TRBD2	TRBJ2-3	-	CASSRGLAGLTDTQYF	TGTGCCAGCAGCAGGGGACTAGCGGGTCTCACAGATACGCAGTATTTT
TRBV7-9	-	TRBJ1-1	-	CASSFPDRNTEAFF	TGTGCCAGCAGCTTCCCCGACAGGAACACTGAAGCTTTCTTT
TRBV5-8	TRBD1	TRBJ1-1	-	CASRLDRGPYRNTEAFF	TGTGCCAGCAGGTTGGACAGGGGGCCCTACAGGAACACTGAAGCTTTCTTT
TRBV24-1	TRBD1	TRBJ2-2	-	CATSDQGQGGTGELFF	TGTGCCACCAGTGACCAGGGACAGGGGGGAACCGGGGAGCTGTTTTTT
TRBV7-9	TRBD1	TRBJ1-1	-	CASSLADREYTEAFF	TGTGCCAGCAGCTTAGCGGACAGGGAGTACACTGAAGCTTTCTTT
TRBV7-9	-	TRBJ2-1	-	CASSSGQLPSNEQFF	TGTGCCAGCAGCTCCGGACAGCTTCCCTCCAATGAGCAGTTCTTC
TRBV19	TRBD1	TRBJ1-4	-	CASSPRQGTEGKKLFF	TGTGCCAGTAGTCCGCGACAGGGCACGGAGGGGAAAAAACTGTTTTTT
TRBV7-9	-	TRBJ2-5	-	CASSPRTAQETQYF	TGTGCCAGCAGCCCTCGGACGGCCCAAGAGACCCAGTACTTC
TRBV5-1	-	TRBJ2-5	-	CASSRTTRETQYF	TGCGCCAGCAGCCGGACTACCCGGGAGACCCAGTACTTC
TRBV7-3	TRBD2	TRBJ2-5	-	CASSVSGGASETQYF	TGTGCCAGCAGCGTTAGCGGGGGGGCCTCGGAGACCCAGTACTTC
TRBV2	-	TRBJ1-2	-	CASRGTTLDYGYTF	TGTGCCAGCAGGGGGACGACCCTGGACTATGGCTACACCTTC
TRBV7-3	TRBD2	TRBJ2-7	-	CASSFIAGEDYEQYF	TGTGCCAGCAGCTTTATAGCGGGTGAGGACTACGAGCAGTACTTC
TRBV19	-	TRBJ2-1	few	CASSHQVEEQFF	TGTGCCAGTAGCCACCAGGTGGAGGAGCAGTTCTTC
TRBV6-2/TRBV6-3	-	TRBJ1-1	-	CASSYSPRVGPEAFF	TGTGCCAGCAGTTACTCGCCCAGGGTGGGACCTGAAGCTTTCTTT